What follows are 10 T cell receptor beta chains derived from one specimen sequenced in a study of CD8 T cells in ankylosing spondylitis. Regarding the study as a whole: Made up of roughly 8 highly homologous variants, a TCR beta motif appeared characteristic of ankylosing spondylitis blood.

TCRdb reprocessed the 5' RACE reads with MiXCR, giving one entry per CDR3 protein. This sample has around 890,000 distinct CDR3 sequences, with 12% found just once. The antigens these receptors bind are not known. The sample was blood, either unsorted or a sorted T cell fraction (not recorded which). All receptors derive from a male donor with ankylosing spondylitis.

This clonotype came up a few times. J is TRBJ2-7 and V is TRBV7-2, with D maybe TRBD2 (5 bases). The length of the CDR3 is 13 residues. Trimming took 4 bases from V and 4 from J, leaving 11 bases between them. Per the germline V gene, CDR1 is SGHTA and CDR2 is FQGNSA. Here the CDR3 reads CASSYMGGYEQYF. In DNA, the CDR3 is TGTGCCAGCAGCTATATGGGCGGGTACGAGCAGTACTTC.

The V and J genes are TRBV7-9 and TRBJ2-3, with D perhaps TRBD1 (6 bases). The CDR3 totals 15 residues. CDR1 is SEHNR and CDR2 is FQNEAQ in the germline V gene (reference sequence). Trimming pared 1 base from V and 1 base from J, leaving 9 bases between. This CDR3 reads CASSLGQVGTDTQYF. CDR3 in DNA: TGTGCCAGCAGCTTAGGACAGGTTGGCACAGATACGCAGTATTTT.

The genes are TRBV3-1 and TRBJ1-3; D is possibly TRBD1 (5 bases). The CDR3 extends over 16 amino acids. Germline V lookup: CDR1 LGHDT, CDR2 YNNKEL (reference sequence). Trimming removed 2 bases from V and 0 bases from J, with 11 bases in between. CDR3 in amino acids: CASSQPGRVSGNTIYF. The CDR3 coding sequence is TGTGCCAGCAGCCAACCGGGACGGGTCTCTGGAAACACCATATATTTT.

About this clonotype itself: A much larger clone lies a single base off, so this may be a read error. This chain joins TRBV11-2 and TRBJ2-2; 7 bases are a match to TRBD1. Germline CDR1 SGHAT, CDR2 FQNNGV. The length of the CDR3 is 15 residues. The ends lost 5 bases at V and 1 base at J; junction bases unmatched: 4. CDR3 protein: CASSTRDRNTGELFF. CDR3 in DNA: TGTGCCAGCAGCACCCGGGACAGGAACACCGGGGAGCTGTTTTTT.

The rearrangement links TRBV6-5 to TRBJ2-7, with 8 bases fitting TRBD1. Germline-derived CDR1 and CDR2 are MNHEY and SVGAGI. Losses at the gene ends were 2 bases for V and 3 bases for J; bases not matched to a gene: 6. CDR3 length: 15 amino acids. The CDR3 loop reads CASSYQTGAGYEQYF. The CDR3 coding sequence is TGTGCCAGCAGTTACCAGACAGGGGCGGGCTACGAGCAGTACTTC.

This clonotype was observed many times. CDR3 sequence: CASSHQSGQETQYF. CDR3 DNA sequence: TGTGCCAGCAGCCATCAGTCGGGGCAAGAGACCCAGTACTTC. This chain joins TRBV7-2 and TRBJ2-5; weak D call: TRBD2 (5 bases). V dropped 5 bases and J dropped 2 bases, with 12 bases sitting between them. CDR3 length: 14 residues. Germline CDR1 and CDR2: SGHTA and FQGNSA. The entire variable domain, with the rest obtained from reference TRBV7-2 and TRBJ2-5, is as follows: GAGVSQSPSNKVTEKGKDVELRCDPISGHTALYWYRQSLGQGLEFLIYFQGNSAPDKSGLPSDRFSAERTGGSVSTLTIQRTQQEDSAVYLCASSHQSGQETQYFGPGTRLLVL.

The V and J genes are TRBV18 and TRBJ2-1; no clear D gene. Trimming removed 6 bases from V and 8 bases from J, with 11 bases in between. The CDR3 loop spans 12 amino acids. The germline V gene has CDR1 KGHSH and CDR2 LQKENI. This CDR3 is CASSTYRDEQFF. The CDR3 DNA follows: TGTGCCAGCTCCACCTATCGGGATGAGCAGTTCTTC.

The chain is built from TRBV12-3 or TRBV12-4 and TRBJ1-5; 12 positions match TRBD1. The CDR3 runs to 17 residues. Trimming at V came to 6 bases and at J to 1 base, leaving 7 bases not matched to a gene. DNA of the CDR3: TGTGCCAGCAGCCCGGGACAGGGGGCGATCAGCAATCAGCCCCAGCATTTT. Its translation: CASSPGQGAISNQPQHF.

This clonotype was counted only a few times. V gene TRBV20-1 combines with J gene TRBJ1-6; no firm D call. Germline V gives CDR1 DFQATT, CDR2 SNEGSKA (reference sequence). V was cut by 2 bases and J by 0 bases, with 11 bases left in between. CDR3 length equals 16 residues. CDR3 nucleotides: TGCAGTGCTAGAAGGCAGATAAACTCCTATAATTCACCCCTCCACTTT. It is translated as CSARRQINSYNSPLHF.

This clonotype was seen more than once but under ten times. The rearrangement links TRBV11-2 to TRBJ2-3, with TRBD2 matching over 7 bases. The CDR3 totals 15 residues. V was clipped by 2 bases and J by 5 bases; unmatched bases: 7. In germline, CDR1 is SGHAT, CDR2 FQNNGV. The CDR3 coding sequence is TGTGCCAGCAGCTTAACCGGGACTACGCAAGATACGCAGTATTTT. Its translation is CASSLTGTTQDTQYF.